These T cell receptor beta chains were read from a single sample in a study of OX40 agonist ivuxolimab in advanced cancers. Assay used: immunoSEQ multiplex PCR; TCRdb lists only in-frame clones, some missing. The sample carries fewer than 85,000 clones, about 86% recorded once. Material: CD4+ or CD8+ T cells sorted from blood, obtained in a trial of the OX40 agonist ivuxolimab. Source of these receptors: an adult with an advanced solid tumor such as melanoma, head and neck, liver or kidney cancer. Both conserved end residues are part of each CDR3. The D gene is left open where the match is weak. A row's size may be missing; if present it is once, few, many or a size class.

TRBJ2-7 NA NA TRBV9 TGTGCCAGCAACGGGGGGCTCCCCCACTACGAGCAGTACTTC CASNGGLPHYEQYF
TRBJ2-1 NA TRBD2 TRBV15 TGTGCCGCAGAGGGACTAGTAGGCTGTAATGAGCAGTTCTTC CAAEGLVGCNEQFF
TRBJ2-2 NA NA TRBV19 TGTGCCAGTAGTATTCTTGGGTCCGGGGAGCTGTTTTTT CASSILGSGELFF
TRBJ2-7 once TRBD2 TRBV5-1 TGCGCCAGCAGCTCGACTAGCGGGGGGGCGCGGGAGCAGTACTTC CASSSTSGGAREQYF
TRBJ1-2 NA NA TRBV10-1 TGCGCCAGCAATCGGGGCAGCTATGGCTACACCTTC CASNRGSYGYTF
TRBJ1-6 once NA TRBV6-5 TGTGCCAGCAGTCGGCCTCGGAATTCACCCCTCCACTTT CASSRPRNSPLHF
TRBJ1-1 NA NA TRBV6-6 TGTGCCAGCAGTTGGAGTGGGGACACTGAAGCTTTCTTT CASSWSGDTEAFF
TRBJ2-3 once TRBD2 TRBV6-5 TGTGCCAGCAGTTACTCTGGGGGGGTCCCAGATACGCAGTATTTT CASSYSGGVPDTQYF
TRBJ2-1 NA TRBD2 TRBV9 TGTGCCAGCAGCGATCTACGCGGGGGGGCTAACAATGAGCAGTTCTTC CASSDLRGGANNEQFF
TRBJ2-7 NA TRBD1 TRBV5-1 TGCGCCAGCAGCTTGGGGACAGGGACCTACGAGCAGTACTTC CASSLGTGTYEQYF
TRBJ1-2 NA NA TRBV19 TGTGCCAGTAGTATAGGGACAGAGGGCTATGGCTACACCTTC CASSIGTEGYGYTF
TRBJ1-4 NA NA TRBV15 TGTGCCACCAGCAGGGACCTGGGCCATTATCCTGCCAGAAATGAAAAACTGTTTTTT CATSRDLGHYPARNEKLFF
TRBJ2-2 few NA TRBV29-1 TGCAGCGTTGATTGGGGGATCGGGGAGCTGTTTTTT CSVDWGIGELFF
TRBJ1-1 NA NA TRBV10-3 TGTGCCATCAGTGCAGAACCGAACACTGAAGCTTTCTTT CAISAEPNTEAFF
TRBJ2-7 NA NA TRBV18 TGTGCCAGCTCACCGACGGGCTACGAGCAGTACTTC CASSPTGYEQYF
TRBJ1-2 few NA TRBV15 TGTGCCACCAGCAGAGATAGCGGGCAGGTGAACTATGGCTACACCTTC CATSRDSGQVNYGYTF
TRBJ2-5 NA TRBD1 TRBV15 TGTGCCACCAGGGACAGGTCGCAAGAGACCCAGTACTTC CATRDRSQETQYF
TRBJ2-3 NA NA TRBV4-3 TGCGCCAGCAGCCAGACAGGCACTAGCACAGATACGCAGTATTTT CASSQTGTSTDTQYF
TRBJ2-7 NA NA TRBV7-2 TGTGCCAGCAGCTCCGAGGCCCTAAGGGAGCAGTACTTC CASSSEALREQYF
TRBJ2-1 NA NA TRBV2 TGTGCCAGCGCGCGAACGATGGTGAATGAGCAGTTCTTC CASARTMVNEQFF
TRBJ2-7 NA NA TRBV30 TGTGCCTGCCCCGGGACGTCTTCCTACGAGCAGTACTTC CACPGTSSYEQYF
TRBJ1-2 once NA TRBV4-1 TGCGCCAGCAGCCTGGAGTGGAGGACGAATGGCTACACCTTC CASSLEWRTNGYTF
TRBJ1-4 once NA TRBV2 TGTGCCAGCAGTGACCCGAAACAGGGATTTTCTGCAACTAATGAAAAACTGTTTTTT CASSDPKQGFSATNEKLFF
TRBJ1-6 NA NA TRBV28 TGTGCCAGCAGTTTATACAGGAATTCACCCCTCCACTTT CASSLYRNSPLHF
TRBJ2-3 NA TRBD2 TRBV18 TGTGCCAGCTCACCAGCTAGCGGGGAAAGAGATACGCAGTATTTT CASSPASGERDTQYF
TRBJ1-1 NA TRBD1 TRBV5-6 TGTGCCAGCAGCACGACAGGGACAGGCAAGAACACTGAAGCTTTCTTT CASSTTGTGKNTEAFF
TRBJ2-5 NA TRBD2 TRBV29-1 TGCAGCGTTGAGAGACTAGCGGGCCCGGGGGGAGAGACCCAGTACTTC CSVERLAGPGGETQYF
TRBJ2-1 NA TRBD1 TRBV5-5 TGTGCCAGCGGTTCGCGGGGACAGGGTCTGCATGAGCAGTTCTTC CASGSRGQGLHEQFF
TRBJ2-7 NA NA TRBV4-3 TGCGCCAGCAGCCAAGATAGAAGGGGAAGCTCCTACGAGCAGTACTTC CASSQDRRGSSYEQYF
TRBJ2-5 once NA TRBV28 TGTGCCAGCAGTTTAGAGACTGAAAGGGAGACCCAGTACTTC CASSLETERETQYF
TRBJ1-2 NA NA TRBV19 TGTGCCAGTAGCCTCATGGCAGGGGAGGGCTACACCTTC CASSLMAGEGYTF
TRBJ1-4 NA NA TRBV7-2 TGTGCCAGCAGCCCACGAACCGCTGCAACTAATGAAAAACTGTTTTTT CASSPRTAATNEKLFF
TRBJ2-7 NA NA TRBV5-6 TGTGCCAGCAGCTTGGAGTGGACAGCCTACGAGCAGTACTTC CASSLEWTAYEQYF
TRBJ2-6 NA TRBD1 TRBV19 TGTGCCAGTAGTCCACGGACAGGTTGGGGGTCGGGTGGGGCCAACGTCCTGACTTTC CASSPRTGWGSGGANVLTF
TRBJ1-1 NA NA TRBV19 TGTGCCAGTAGTATAGCAGTTGAAGCTTTCTTT CASSIAVEAFF
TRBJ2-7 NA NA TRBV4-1 TGCGCCAGCAGCCTAAGAAAGGGACAACCGACCTACGAGCAGTACTTC CASSLRKGQPTYEQYF
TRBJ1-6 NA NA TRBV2 TGTGCCAGCAGTGATGGGGAGAGGGTTAGTAATTCACCCCTCCACTTT CASSDGERVSNSPLHF
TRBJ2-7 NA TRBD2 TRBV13 TGTGCCAGCAGCGAAACTAGCGGGGGGCCTCGAGAGCAGTACTTC CASSETSGGPREQYF
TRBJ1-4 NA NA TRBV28 TGTGCCAGCAGTTTCCCCCAGAGTGGGGGTAATGAAAAACTGTTTTTT CASSFPQSGGNEKLFF
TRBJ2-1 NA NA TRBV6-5 TGTGCCAGCAGCCCGGACAGCTACAATGAGCAGTTCTTC CASSPDSYNEQFF
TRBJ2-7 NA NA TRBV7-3 TGTGCCAGCAGATCATCGTATGGTGCCTACGAGCAGTACTTC CASRSSYGAYEQYF
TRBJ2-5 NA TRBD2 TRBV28 TGTGCCAGCAGTTCCCCACGGACTAGCGGGGTCCAAGAGACCCAGTACTTC CASSSPRTSGVQETQYF
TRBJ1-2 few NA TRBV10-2 TGCGCCAGCAGTGAGTCTTACAGGGAGAATGGCTACACCTTC CASSESYRENGYTF
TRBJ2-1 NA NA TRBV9 TGTGCCAGCAGTCCCTTGGACTACAATGAGCAGTTCTTC CASSPLDYNEQFF
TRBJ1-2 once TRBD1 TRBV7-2 TGTGCCAGCAGCTTAACAGGGGCGTACTATGGCTACACCTTC CASSLTGAYYGYTF
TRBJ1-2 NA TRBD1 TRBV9 TGTGCCAGCAGCTCCCGGGACAGGGTAGAGTATGGCTACACCTTC CASSSRDRVEYGYTF